Only one count was recorded for the clone carrying this TCR beta chain. This record belongs to a study of blood T cell repertoires in COVID-19. CDR3 size: 15 residues. The V segment lost 7 bases and the J segment 6 bases; nucleotides outside the gene matches: 16. Germline loops: CDR1 SQVTM, CDR2 ANQGSEA. Only in-frame clones appear in the TCRdb table, and some are missing; sequencing was by immunoSEQ multiplex PCR. This sample yields roughly 62,000 clones, of which more than 75% are seen a single time; approximately 7% belongs to the top ten. The chain has TRBV29-1 and TRBJ1-1, with 8 positions matching TRBD1. The source is a human donor with active COVID-19. The donor label of this sample is uncertain. Specimen: peripheral blood. The CDR3 spells CSGRRSGGSAPEAFF. CDR3 nucleotides: TGCAGCGGACGTAGGTCAGGGGGCTCTGCGCCTGAAGCTTTCTTT.